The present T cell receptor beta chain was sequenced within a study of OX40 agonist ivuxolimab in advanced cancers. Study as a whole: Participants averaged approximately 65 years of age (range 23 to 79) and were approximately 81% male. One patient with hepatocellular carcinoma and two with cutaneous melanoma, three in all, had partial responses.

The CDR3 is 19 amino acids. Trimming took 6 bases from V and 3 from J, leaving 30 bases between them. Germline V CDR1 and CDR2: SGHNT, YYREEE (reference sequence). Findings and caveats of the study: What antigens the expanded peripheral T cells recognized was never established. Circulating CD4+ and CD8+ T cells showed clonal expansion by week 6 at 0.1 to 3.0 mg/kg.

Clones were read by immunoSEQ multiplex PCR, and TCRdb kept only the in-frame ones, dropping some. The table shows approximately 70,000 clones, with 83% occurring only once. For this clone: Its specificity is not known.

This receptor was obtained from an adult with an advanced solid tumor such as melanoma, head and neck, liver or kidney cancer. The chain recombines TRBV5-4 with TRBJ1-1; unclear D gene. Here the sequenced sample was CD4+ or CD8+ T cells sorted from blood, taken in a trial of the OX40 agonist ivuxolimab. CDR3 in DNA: TGTGCCAGCACTTCAAACAAAATAGCCCACTGGGCGCGGCACACTGAAGCTTTCTTT. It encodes CASTSNKIAHWARHTEAFF. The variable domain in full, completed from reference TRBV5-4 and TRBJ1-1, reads ETGVTQSPTHLIKTRGQQVTLRCSSQSGHNTVSWYQQALGQGPQFIFQYYREEENGRGNFPPRFSGLQFPNYSSELNVNALELDDSALYLCASTSNKIAHWARHTEAFFGQGTRLTVV.